This TCR beta chain originates from a study of T cell changes during pregnancy in multiple sclerosis (dated by TCRdb to the late 2010s). In terms of the full investigation: In women with multiple sclerosis, the researchers looked at how the T cell repertoire shifted as pregnancy progressed.

Including cysteine and phenylalanine, the CDR3 has 13 amino acids. Only the CDR3 portion is preserved as DNA: 39 bases, with reading frame beginning at the first base. Via the germline V gene, CDR1 is ENHRY and CDR2 SYGVKD. V is pruned by 9 bases and J by 3 bases, leaving 5 bases of the junction without a gene match. Library method: the immunoSEQ multiplex PCR assay. TCRdb's version of the immuneACCESS table is confined to in-frame rearrangements and falls short of the full clone set. An unresolved V gene accounts for under half of the shortfall where checked; the remainder is of unknown origin. The sample contains 90,000 to 120,000 clones, around nine tenths of them found a single time. Approximately 1.2% of the sample is in the top ten clones. For this clone: The specificity of this receptor is unknown. Per-nucleotide qualities are absent, and no much larger clonotype sits a single base away.

The clonotype comes from a female donor with multiple sclerosis, enrolled in a pregnancy study. Here the sequenced sample was peripheral blood, taken in the second trimester of pregnancy. In this chain, TRBV10-3 is recombined with TRBJ2-7, and 10 junctional nucleotides match TRBD2. The DNA sequence is TGTGCCATGTCAGGGACTAGCGTCTACGAGCAGTACTTC. Its translation is CAMSGTSVYEQYF.